Presented here are 13 T cell receptor beta chains from one specimen sequenced in a study of blood T cell repertoires in COVID-19. TCRdb keeps only in-frame clones here, not all; method: immunoSEQ multiplex PCR. The table lists about 170,000 clones, roughly 90% of them singletons, with roughly 1.5% in the top ten. Sequencing input: peripheral blood. Source of these receptors: a woman aged 45-65 years with acute or convalescent COVID-19.

The V call is TRBV6-5, the J call TRBJ1-1; TRBD1 matches at 10 bases. The CDR3 is 15 residues long. V shed 2 bases and J 10 bases; nucleotides not matched to a gene: 10. Germline-derived CDR1 and CDR2 are MNHEY and SVGAGI. In DNA, the CDR3 is TGTGCCAGCAGTTACGATCGGACAGGGGGAAGCAGAGCTTTCTTT. Amino acids: CASSYDRTGGSRAFF.

The chain carries TRBV29-1 and TRBJ1-1; TRBD1 aligns across 10 bases. The CDR3 consists of 13 residues. Germline V gene lookup returns CDR1 SQVTM and CDR2 ANQGSEA. V was pared by 7 bases and J by 5 bases, with 7 bases of the junction left unmatched. CDR3 protein: CSAGGQGRTEAFF. CDR3 coding DNA: TGCAGCGCCGGGGGACAGGGGAGGACTGAAGCTTTCTTT. Using reference TRBV29-1 and TRBJ1-1 for the parts outside the CDR3, the full variable domain is SAVISQKPSRDICQRGTSLTIQCQVDSQVTMMFWYRQQPGQSLTLIATANQGSEATYESGFVIDKFPISRPNLTFSTLTVSNMSPEDSSIYLCSAGGQGRTEAFFGQGTRLTVV.

This sequence joins TRBV7-2 and TRBJ1-1; D remains ambiguous. V lost 0 bases to trimming and J lost 5 bases, with 7 bases between them. This CDR3 contains 13 residues. The germline gives CDR1 SGHTA, CDR2 FQGNSA. CDR3 region: CASSLARETEAFF. CDR3 DNA sequence: TGTGCCAGCAGCTTAGCTAGGGAGACTGAAGCTTTCTTT.

This chain links TRBV5-6 with TRBJ1-1; D unclear. Germline loops: CDR1 SGHDT, CDR2 YYEEEE. The CDR3 runs 15 residues. V was trimmed by 1 base and J by 0 bases, leaving 10 bases between them. The CDR3 spells CASSLPGLLNTEAFF. The CDR3 DNA is TGTGCCAGCAGCTTGCCAGGACTCCTGAACACTGAAGCTTTCTTT.

V usage is TRBV6-2 or TRBV6-3 and J usage is TRBJ1-2, with 7 bases that match TRBD1. Germline lookup yields CDR1 MNHEY and CDR2 SVGEGT. V shed 0 bases and J 2 bases; nucleotides not matched to a gene: 3. This CDR3 spans 15 amino acids. DNA for the CDR3: TGTGCCAGCAGTTACTCCGAGGGGGCGAACTATGGCTACACCTTC. Its protein product is CASSYSEGANYGYTF.

Note on this clone: The final CDR3 position lacks the conserved phenylalanine or tryptophan, pointing to a likely read error. Because the CDR3's place on the DNA is in doubt, the DNA is left out and the CDR3 is given as listed by TCRdb. This sequence joins TRBV1 and TRBJ1-4. TRBV1 is noted as a pseudogene. Including both end residues, the CDR3 is 8 amino acids long. The CDR3 is CTSSQDRG.

This chain joins TRBV30 and TRBJ1-2; tentative D call: TRBD1 (6 bases). The V gene lost 2 bases and the J gene lost 2 bases, with 15 bases spanning the gap. The germline CDR1 and CDR2 sequences are GTSNPN and SVGIG (reference sequence). The CDR3 extends over 15 amino acids. The CDR3 DNA reads TGTGCCTGGAGTCTAACGGGACACATCAACTATGGCTACACCTTC. Its translation: CAWSLTGHINYGYTF. The entire variable domain, with the rest obtained from reference TRBV30 and TRBJ1-2, is as follows: SQTIHQWPATLVQPVGSPLSLECTVEGTSNPNLYWYRQAAGRGLQLLFYSVGIGQISSEVPQNLSASRPQDRQFILSSKKLLLSDSGFYLCAWSLTGHINYGYTFGSGTRLTVV.

The V call is TRBV4-3, the J call TRBJ2-7, with TRBD2 matching 8 bases. J was trimmed by 3 bases and V by 0 bases; bases with no gene match: 10. CDR1 is LGHNA and CDR2 is YSLEER in the germline V gene. This CDR3 spans 17 amino acids. CDR3 sequence: CASSQDRGRGAIYEQYF. CDR3 bases: TGCGCCAGCAGCCAAGATCGGGGGCGGGGGGCGATCTACGAGCAGTACTTC.

The chain recombines TRBV7-8 with TRBJ2-1, with 10 bases lining up with TRBD2. Germline lookup yields CDR1 SGHVS and CDR2 FQNEAQ. V dropped 5 bases and J dropped 2; count of bases not matched to a gene: 3. The CDR3 consists of 15 residues. CDR3 loop: CASSVSGGPYNEQFF. CDR3 nucleotide sequence: TGTGCCAGCAGCGTTAGCGGGGGGCCCTACAATGAGCAGTTCTTC.

This clone has a handful of counts. This chain joins TRBV7-9 and TRBJ2-7; 7 bases align to TRBD2. The V segment lost 5 bases and the J segment 3 bases; nucleotides outside the gene matches: 13. In germline, CDR1 is SEHNR, CDR2 FQNEAQ (reference sequence). The CDR3 has 16 amino acids. The CDR3 DNA reads as TGTGCCAGCAGCCGAAGCAGTGCTAGCGGAATCTACGAGCAGTACTTC. Translation gives CASSRSSASGIYEQYF.

The chain employs TRBV27 and TRBJ1-5, with TRBD1 matching 7 bases. The V gene's germline CDR1 is MNHEY and CDR2 SMNVEV (reference sequence). Trimming took 6 bases from V and 2 from J; bases not matched to a gene: 7. CDR3 length: 15 amino acids. This chain's CDR3 is CASRTGSLGNQPQHF. The CDR3 nucleotides read TGTGCCAGCAGGACAGGGAGCTTGGGCAATCAGCCCCAGCATTTT.

The chain is built from TRBV7-3 and TRBJ2-2; TRBD2 matches at 12 bases. Germline V lookup: CDR1 SGHTA, CDR2 FQGTGA. The CDR3 covers 17 residues. With V trimmed by 0 bases and J by 4 bases, 3 bases remained unmatched. In nucleotides, the CDR3 is TGTGCCAGCAGCTTAACGTGGGGACTAGCGGGCACCGGGGAGCTGTTTTTT. This translates into CASSLTWGLAGTGELFF. Using reference TRBV7-3 and TRBJ2-2 for the parts outside the CDR3, the full variable domain is GAGVSQTPSNKVTEKGKYVELRCDPISGHTALYWYRQSLGQGPEFLIYFQGTGAADDSGLPNDRFFAVRPEGSVSTLKIQRTERGDSAVYLCASSLTWGLAGTGELFFGEGSRLTVL.

This clone was counted a single time. The rearrangement links TRBV10-3 to TRBJ1-1; 7 bases line up with TRBD1. The CDR3 totals 13 residues. The J segment lost 8 bases and the V segment lost 6 bases, leaving 9 bases of the junction unmatched. In germline, CDR1 is ENHRY, CDR2 SYGVKD. The CDR3 DNA reads TGTGCCATCAGACCTCCGGGGACAGCCGAAGCTTTCTTT. As protein: CAIRPPGTAEAFF.